Below are 25 T cell receptor beta chains sequenced from a single sample in a study of blood T cell repertoires in COVID-19. The protocol was immunoSEQ multiplex PCR, while the TCRdb copy is restricted to in-frame clones and leaves out a portion. The sample yields approximately 150,000 clones, about four fifths seen once. The sample taken for sequencing was peripheral blood. The origin of the receptors is a man in his 70s who had recovered from COVID-19.

The chain carries TRBV19 and TRBJ1-5; D gene ambiguous. Germline lookup yields CDR1 LNHDA and CDR2 SQIVND (reference sequence). V gave up 5 bases and J gave up 0 bases, with 5 bases separating them. The CDR3 runs to 13 residues. CDR3 protein: CASSPGSNQPQHF. In DNA, the CDR3 is TGTGCCAGTAGTCCGGGTAGCAATCAGCCCCAGCATTTT.

The CDR3 DNA is TGTGCCAGTAGTAGACTGGCGGGAGCCAACAATGAGCAGTTCTTC. It is translated as CASSRLAGANNEQFF. The V call is TRBV19, the J call TRBJ2-1, with 7 nucleotides matching TRBD2. The CDR3 runs 15 residues. The germline V gene encodes CDR1 LNHDA and CDR2 SQIVND (reference sequence). Trimming removed 4 bases from V and 5 bases from J; junction bases left unmatched: 8.

The chain combines TRBV18 with TRBJ1-2; weak D call: TRBD1 (6 bases). With 6 bases removed from V and 3 bases from J, the gap between germline ends came to 11 bases. The CDR3 sequence is 13 residues long. Per the germline V gene, CDR1 is KGHSH and CDR2 is LQKENI. This CDR3 is CASSLTGDYGYTF. The CDR3 DNA reads TGTGCCAGCTCCCTGACAGGAGACTATGGCTACACCTTC.

The V and J genes are TRBV7-2 and TRBJ1-4; D is uncertain. V dropped 5 bases and J dropped 4 bases, with 17 bases sitting between them. CDR1 is SGHTA, CDR2 FQGNSA, per germline. The CDR3 consists of 16 residues. CDR3 sequence: CASSRDTYLNNEKLFF. The CDR3 DNA is TGTGCCAGCAGCCGCGACACGTACCTGAATAATGAAAAACTGTTTTTT.

This sequence joins TRBV5-1 and TRBJ2-3, with D possibly being TRBD2 (5 bases). The V end lost 0 bases, the J end lost 2 bases, and 10 bases lay between the germline ends. Per germline, CDR1 SGHRS and CDR2 YFSETQ. This CDR3 has 15 amino acids. Here the CDR3 reads CASSLGGGYTDTQYF. CDR3 DNA: TGCGCCAGCAGCTTGGGTGGAGGATACACAGATACGCAGTATTTT.

The genes are TRBV28 and TRBJ1-2; 7 nucleotides line up with TRBD1. The CDR3 runs to 12 residues. Trimming cost V 6 bases and J 7 bases; bases outside gene matches: 5. The germline gives CDR1 MDHEN, CDR2 SYDVKM. Here the CDR3 DNA reads TGTGCCAGCAGCCTAGACAGGGCTGGCTACACCTTC. Protein sequence: CASSLDRAGYTF.

The J gene is TRBJ2-3, the V gene TRBV5-4; 10 bases line up with TRBD2. Germline V gene data show CDR1 as SGHNT and CDR2 as YYREEE (reference sequence). V gave up 2 bases and J gave up 1 base; unmatched junction bases: 10. CDR3 length equals 18 residues. As DNA, the CDR3 is TGTGCCAGCAGCTTTCCTAGCGGGAGAGGAGGAGGCACAGATACGCAGTATTTT. This gives the protein CASSFPSGRGGGTDTQYF. Full variable domain (missing parts from reference TRBV5-4 and TRBJ2-3): ETGVTQSPTHLIKTRGQQVTLRCSSQSGHNTVSWYQQALGQGPQFIFQYYREEENGRGNFPPRFSGLQFPNYSSELNVNALELDDSALYLCASSFPSGRGGGTDTQYFGPGTRLTVL.

A single count supports this clone. The chain recombines TRBV27 with TRBJ2-5; 7 positions agree with TRBD1. Unmatched junction bases numbered 5, after V lost 5 bases and J lost 2 bases. Germline V gene sequence: CDR1 MNHEY, CDR2 SMNVEV (reference sequence). The CDR3 is 14 residues long. In DNA, the CDR3 is TGTGCCAGCAGTAACCGGGACAGACAAGAGACCCAGTACTTC. Protein: CASSNRDRQETQYF.

The chain joins TRBV15 to TRBJ2-5; D possibly corresponds to TRBD2 (6 bases). CDR1 is LNHNV and CDR2 is YYDKDF in the germline V gene (reference sequence). The V end was cut by 0 bases, the J end by 2 bases, with 10 bases between. CDR3 length: 15 residues. The CDR3 loop reads CATSRDRGKQETQYF. The CDR3 DNA follows: TGTGCCACCAGCAGAGATCGGGGGAAGCAAGAGACCCAGTACTTC.

The chain uses TRBV7-9 and TRBJ1-2; TRBD1 matches at 7 bases. Germline CDR1 SEHNR, CDR2 FQNEAQ (reference sequence). This CDR3 region has 14 residues. The J segment lost 4 bases and the V segment lost 5 bases, leaving 7 bases of the junction unmatched. The CDR3 DNA follows: TGTGCCAGCAGCCTCCGACAGGGAGGCTATGGCTACACCTTC. Its translation: CASSLRQGGYGYTF.

The rearrangement uses TRBV5-4 and TRBJ2-2, with a weak D call TRBD2 (6 bases). Germline CDR1 reads SGHNT; CDR2 reads YYREEE (reference sequence). Trimming took 1 base from V and 5 from J, leaving 9 bases between them. There are 14 residues in the CDR3. The CDR3 sequence: CASSLLGGTGELFF. The CDR3 nucleotides are TGTGCCAGCAGCTTGTTGGGGGGTACCGGGGAGCTGTTTTTT.

This chain joins TRBV24-1 and TRBJ2-3, with a weak D call TRBD2 (5 bases). Germline V gives CDR1 KGHDR, CDR2 SFDVKD. Trimming removed 7 bases at V and 3 bases at J, with 10 bases between. The CDR3 is made up of 13 amino acids. CDR3 in DNA: TGTGCCACCAGCTCCCCGGGAACAGATACGCAGTATTTT. It is translated as CATSSPGTDTQYF.

The J gene is TRBJ2-1, the V gene TRBV28; 8 bases fit TRBD2. CDR3 length: 13 residues. V shed 11 bases, J shed 10 bases, and the junction held 13 bases outside the gene matches. CDR1 is MDHEN and CDR2 is SYDVKM in the germline V gene. The CDR3 spells CALQGTSVSEQFF. The CDR3 DNA follows: TGTGCCCTCCAAGGGACTAGTGTTTCCGAGCAGTTCTTC. The variable domain in full, with the rest retrieved from reference TRBV28 and TRBJ2-1, is DVKVTQSSRYLVKRTGEKVFLECVQDMDHENMFWYRQDPGLGLRLIYFSYDVKMKEKGDIPEGYSVSREKKERFSLILESASTNQTSMYLCALQGTSVSEQFFGPGTRLTVL.

The chain uses TRBV28 and TRBJ2-2; 12 positions match TRBD2. Per germline, CDR1 MDHEN and CDR2 SYDVKM. The CDR3 is made up of 17 amino acids. J gave up 6 bases and V 0 bases, and 5 bases lay outside the gene matches. This chain's CDR3 is CASSLWSLAGGPGELFF. The CDR3 region has the DNA TGTGCCAGCAGTTTATGGTCCCTAGCGGGAGGGCCCGGGGAGCTGTTTTTT.

The chain employs TRBV5-1 and TRBJ2-7, with 8 nucleotides matching TRBD2. V lost 1 base and J lost 2; bases outside the gene matches: 2. The CDR3 has 14 residues. CDR1 is SGHRS, CDR2 YFSETQ, per germline. Here the CDR3 DNA reads TGCGCCAGCAGCTTGTCACTAGCGGCCTACGAGCAGTACTTC. It specifies CASSLSLAAYEQYF.

V usage is TRBV18 and J usage is TRBJ2-7; D unclear. CDR3 length equals 13 residues. V was clipped by 3 bases and J by 1 base, with 7 bases between them. From germline, CDR1 is KGHSH and CDR2 LQKENI. CDR3 amino acids: CASSPAGSYEQYF. The CDR3, as DNA: TGTGCCAGCTCACCGGCAGGTTCCTACGAGCAGTACTTC.

The chain has TRBV6-5 and TRBJ2-3; 8 bases fit TRBD2. The CDR3 contains 16 residues. Germline lookup yields CDR1 MNHEY and CDR2 SVGAGI. Germline trimming cut 0 bases from V and 4 bases from J; bases unmatched to any gene: 6. This chain's CDR3 is CASSYSGNGRADTQYF. The CDR3 DNA is TGTGCCAGCAGTTACTCGGGAAACGGGAGGGCAGATACGCAGTATTTT.

The gene calls are TRBV3-1 (or the pseudogene TRBV3-2) and TRBJ1-4; the D is unclear. The CDR3 contains 14 residues. Germline V gene data show CDR1 as LGHDT and CDR2 as YNNKEL (reference sequence). Trimming removed 4 bases from V and 8 bases from J, with 14 bases in between. This CDR3 is CASSPRLMGEKLFF. The CDR3, as DNA: TGTGCCAGCAGCCCCCGTCTCATGGGCGAAAAACTGTTTTTT.

The rearrangement joins TRBV2 to TRBJ1-1; TRBD1 might be the D (5 bases). The V end was cut by 7 bases, the J end by 4 bases, with 19 bases between. This CDR3 is built from 15 residues. Per the germline V gene, CDR1 is SNHLY and CDR2 is FYNNEI. CDR3 nucleotides: TGTGCCAGCAATTCGGGAGACAGCTTCTTCACTGAAGCTTTCTTT. It is translated as CASNSGDSFFTEAFF. The complete variable domain, with remaining parts taken from reference TRBV2 and TRBJ1-1, reads EPEVTQTPSHQVTQMGQEVILRCVPISNHLYFYWYRQILGQKVEFLVSFYNNEISEKSEIFDDQFSVERPDGSNFTLKIRSTKLEDSAMYFCASNSGDSFFTEAFFGQGTRLTVV.

This sequence joins TRBV5-1 and TRBJ1-1; D may be TRBD1 (5 bases). This CDR3 is 13 amino acids long. The ends were cut back, 3 bases at V and 1 base at J, with 7 bases in the middle. The germline V gene encodes CDR1 SGHRS and CDR2 YFSETQ. This chain's CDR3 is CASSWQGNTEAFF. Written as DNA, the CDR3 is TGCGCCAGCAGCTGGCAGGGGAACACTGAAGCTTTCTTT.

This chain links TRBV30 with TRBJ1-5; weak D call: TRBD1 (6 bases). Trimming removed 3 bases at V and 1 base at J, with 19 bases between. Germline CDR1 reads GTSNPN; CDR2 reads SVGIG (reference sequence). This CDR3 contains 17 residues. Here the CDR3 reads CAWRPKTGHESNQPQHF. In nucleotides, the CDR3 is TGTGCCTGGAGACCGAAAACGGGACATGAAAGCAATCAGCCCCAGCATTTT.

The DNA of the CDR3 is TGTGCCAGCAGCACGGGACAGTCTACACCCCTCCACTTT. Translated, it gives CASSTGQSTPLHF. This sequence joins TRBV13 and TRBJ1-6; 7 bases line up with TRBD1. CDR3 length: 13 amino acids. V lost 5 bases, J lost 11 bases, and 6 bases stayed unmatched. Germline values: CDR1 PRHDT, CDR2 FYEKMQ (reference sequence).

This chain links TRBV25-1 with TRBJ2-7; 11 nucleotides match TRBD1. Germline-derived CDR1 and CDR2 are MGHDK and SYGVNS. V lost 1 base to trimming and J lost 6 bases; unmatched junction nucleotides: 5. This CDR3 is 15 amino acids long. The CDR3: CASSESGTGGTEQYF. In DNA form, the CDR3 reads TGTGCCAGCAGTGAATCGGGGACAGGGGGAACCGAGCAGTACTTC.

This chain connects TRBV9 to TRBJ2-2, with TRBD2 as a possible D gene (5 bases). CDR1 SGDLS and CDR2 YYNGEE come from the germline V gene. The CDR3 totals 13 residues. Trimming left V 2 bases short and J 5 bases short, with 7 bases between. In nucleotides, the CDR3 is TGTGCCAGCAGCGTCAGAGGGACCGGGGAGCTGTTTTTT. Translated: CASSVRGTGELFF.

V gene TRBV7-2 combines with J gene TRBJ2-7; 11 bases line up with TRBD2. Losses at the gene ends were 1 base for V and 5 bases for J; bases not matched to a gene: 10. Germline CDR1 is SGHTA and CDR2 is FQGNSA. This CDR3 spans 17 amino acids. CDR3 coding DNA: TGTGCCAGCAGCTTAGTCCGACTAGCGGGGTTTGGGGACGAGCAGTACTTC. This encodes CASSLVRLAGFGDEQYF.